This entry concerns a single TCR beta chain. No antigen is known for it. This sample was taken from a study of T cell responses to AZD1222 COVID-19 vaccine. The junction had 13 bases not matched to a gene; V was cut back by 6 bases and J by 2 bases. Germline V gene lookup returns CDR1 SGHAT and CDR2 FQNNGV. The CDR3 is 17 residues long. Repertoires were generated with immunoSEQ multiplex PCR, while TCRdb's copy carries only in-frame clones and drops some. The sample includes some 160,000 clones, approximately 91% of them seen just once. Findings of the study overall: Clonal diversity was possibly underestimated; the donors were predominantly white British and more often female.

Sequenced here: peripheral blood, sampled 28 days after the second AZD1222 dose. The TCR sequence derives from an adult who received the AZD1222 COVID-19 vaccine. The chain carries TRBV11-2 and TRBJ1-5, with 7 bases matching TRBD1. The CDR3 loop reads CASREPRQGSRNQPQHF. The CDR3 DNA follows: TGTGCCAGCAGGGAACCCAGACAGGGTTCCCGCAATCAGCCCCAGCATTTT.